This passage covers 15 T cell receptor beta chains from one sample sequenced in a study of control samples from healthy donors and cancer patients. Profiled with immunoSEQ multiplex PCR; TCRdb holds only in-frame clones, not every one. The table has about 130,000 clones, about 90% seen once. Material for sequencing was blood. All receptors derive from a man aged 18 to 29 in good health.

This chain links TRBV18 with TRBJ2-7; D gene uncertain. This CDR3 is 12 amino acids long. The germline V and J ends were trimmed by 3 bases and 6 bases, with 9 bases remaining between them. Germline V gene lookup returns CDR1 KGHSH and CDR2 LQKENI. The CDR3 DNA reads TGTGCCAGCTCACCGCTGGGATCCGAGCAGTACTTC. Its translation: CASSPLGSEQYF.

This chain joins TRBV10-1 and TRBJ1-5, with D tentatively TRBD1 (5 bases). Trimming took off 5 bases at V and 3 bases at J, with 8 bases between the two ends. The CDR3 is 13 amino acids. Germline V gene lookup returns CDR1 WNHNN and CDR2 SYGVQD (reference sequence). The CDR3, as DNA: TGCGCCAGCAGTCAGGGATACAATCAGCCCCAGCATTTT. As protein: CASSQGYNQPQHF.

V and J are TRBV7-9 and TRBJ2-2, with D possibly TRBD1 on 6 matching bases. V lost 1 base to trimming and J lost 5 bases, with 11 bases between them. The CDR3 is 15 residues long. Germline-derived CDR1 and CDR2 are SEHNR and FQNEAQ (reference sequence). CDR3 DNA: TGTGCCAGCAGCTTAGTAGGGGGTACGACCGGGGAGCTGTTTTTT. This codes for CASSLVGGTTGELFF.

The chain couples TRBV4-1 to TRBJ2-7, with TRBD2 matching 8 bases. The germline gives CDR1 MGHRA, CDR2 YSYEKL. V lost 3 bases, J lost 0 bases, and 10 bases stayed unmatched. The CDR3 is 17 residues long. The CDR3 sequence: CASSQPLGSGASYEQYF. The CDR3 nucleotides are TGCGCCAGCAGCCAGCCCTTGGGTAGCGGGGCCTCCTACGAGCAGTACTTC.

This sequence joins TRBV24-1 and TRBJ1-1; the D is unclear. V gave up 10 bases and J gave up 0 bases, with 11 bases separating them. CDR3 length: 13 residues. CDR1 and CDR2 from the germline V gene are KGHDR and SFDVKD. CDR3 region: CATSNTLNTEAFF. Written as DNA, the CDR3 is TGTGCCACTTCGAACACATTGAACACTGAAGCTTTCTTT.

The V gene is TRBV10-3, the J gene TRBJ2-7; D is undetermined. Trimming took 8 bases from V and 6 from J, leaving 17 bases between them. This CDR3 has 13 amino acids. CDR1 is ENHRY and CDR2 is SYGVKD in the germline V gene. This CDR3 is CAIHAASGREQYF. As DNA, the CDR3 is TGTGCCATCCACGCCGCCTCCGGACGCGAGCAGTACTTC.

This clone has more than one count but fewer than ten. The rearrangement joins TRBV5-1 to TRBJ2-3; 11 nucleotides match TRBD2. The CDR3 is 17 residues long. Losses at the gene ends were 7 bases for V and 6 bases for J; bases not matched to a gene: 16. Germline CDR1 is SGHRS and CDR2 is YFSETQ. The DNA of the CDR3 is TGCGCCAGCCTCAGCGGACTAGCGGGCGGGACTGGGGATACGCAGTATTTT. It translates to CASLSGLAGGTGDTQYF.

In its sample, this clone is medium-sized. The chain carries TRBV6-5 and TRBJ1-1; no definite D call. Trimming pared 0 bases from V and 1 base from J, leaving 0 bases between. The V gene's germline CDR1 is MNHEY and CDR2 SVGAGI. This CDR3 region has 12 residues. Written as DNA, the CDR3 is TGTGCCAGCAGTTACTCGAACACTGAAGCTTTCTTT. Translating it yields CASSYSNTEAFF.

CDR3 protein: CATSPLNHDEQYF. The CDR3 DNA reads as TGTGCCACCAGCCCCTTAAATCACGACGAGCAGTACTTC. The chain combines TRBV15 with TRBJ2-7, with D uncertain. CDR3 length equals 13 residues. Germline CDR1 and CDR2: LNHNV and YYDKDF (reference sequence). The V and J ends lost 5 bases and 5 bases respectively, with 13 bases between them.

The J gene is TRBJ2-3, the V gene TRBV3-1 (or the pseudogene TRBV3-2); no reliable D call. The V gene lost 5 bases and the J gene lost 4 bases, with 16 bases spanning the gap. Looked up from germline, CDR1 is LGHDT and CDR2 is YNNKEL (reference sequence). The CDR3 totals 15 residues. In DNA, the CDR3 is TGTGCCAGCAGCGCAAGAGCCCGCACGGCAGATACGCAGTATTTT. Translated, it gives CASSARARTADTQYF.

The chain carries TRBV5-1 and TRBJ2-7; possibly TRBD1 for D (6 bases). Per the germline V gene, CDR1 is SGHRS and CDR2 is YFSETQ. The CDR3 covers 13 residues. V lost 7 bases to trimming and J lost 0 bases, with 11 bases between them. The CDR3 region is CASGRGSSYEQYF. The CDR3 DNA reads TGCGCCAGCGGCAGGGGCTCCTCCTACGAGCAGTACTTC.

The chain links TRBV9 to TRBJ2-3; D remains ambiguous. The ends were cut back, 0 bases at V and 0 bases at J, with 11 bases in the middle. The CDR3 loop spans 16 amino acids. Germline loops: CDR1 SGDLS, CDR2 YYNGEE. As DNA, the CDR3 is TGTGCCAGCAGCGTAGCCCCAAGTAGTAGCACAGATACGCAGTATTTT. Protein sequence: CASSVAPSSSTDTQYF.

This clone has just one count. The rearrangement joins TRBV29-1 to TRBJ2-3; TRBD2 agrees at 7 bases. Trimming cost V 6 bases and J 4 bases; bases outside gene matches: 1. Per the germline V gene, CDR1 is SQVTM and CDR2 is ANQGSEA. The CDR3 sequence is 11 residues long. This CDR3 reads CSVAGADTQYF. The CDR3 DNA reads TGCAGCGTGGCGGGGGCAGATACGCAGTATTTT.

CDR3 amino acids: CASKETGDQPQHF. The CDR3 bases are TGTGCCAGCAAAGAGACAGGGGATCAGCCCCAGCATTTT. The J gene is TRBJ1-5, the V gene TRBV28, with 8 bases identical to TRBD1. CDR1 is MDHEN and CDR2 is SYDVKM in the germline V gene. Germline trimming cut 7 bases from V and 5 bases from J; bases unmatched to any gene: 4. The CDR3 has 13 amino acids.

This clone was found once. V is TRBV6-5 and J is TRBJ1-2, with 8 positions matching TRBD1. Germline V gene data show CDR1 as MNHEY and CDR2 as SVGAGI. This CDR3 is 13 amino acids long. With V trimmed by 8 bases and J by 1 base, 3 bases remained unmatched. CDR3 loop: CASGGQGNYGYTF. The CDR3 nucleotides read TGTGCCAGCGGCGGACAGGGTAACTATGGCTACACCTTC.